The 4 T cell receptor beta chains in this list originate from one sample, sequenced in a study of blood T cell repertoires in COVID-19. The method was immunoSEQ multiplex PCR; TCRdb's version includes in-frame clones alone and lacks a portion of them. The sample contains some 150,000 clones, roughly 81% of which appear only once. The sample was peripheral blood. Receptors originate from a human donor with acute or convalescent COVID-19. The donor label of this sample is uncertain.

The chain carries TRBV27 and TRBJ2-7, with unresolved D. Germline CDR1 MNHEY, CDR2 SMNVEV (reference sequence). The CDR3 contains 13 residues. Trimming removed 5 bases from V and 2 bases from J, with 10 bases in between. In nucleotides, the CDR3 is TGTGCCAGCAGTCCCCCCGCTACCTACGAGCAGTACTTC. Translation gives CASSPPATYEQYF.

J is TRBJ1-1 and V is TRBV6-5, with 7 bases aligning to TRBD1. Germline V CDR1 and CDR2: MNHEY, SVGAGI. The CDR3 is 14 amino acids. J lost 1 base, V lost 6 bases, and 5 bases had no gene match. The CDR3 sequence is CASSRDRQNTEAFF. CDR3 sequence (DNA): TGTGCCAGCAGCCGGGACAGACAGAACACTGAAGCTTTCTTT.

A few counts support this clone. The V and J genes are TRBV18 and TRBJ1-4, with 7 bases matching TRBD1. Germline-derived CDR1 and CDR2 are KGHSH and LQKENI. V lost 2 bases to trimming and J lost 4 bases; unmatched junction nucleotides: 13. CDR3 length: 18 residues. The CDR3 loop reads CASSPFGQGELLNEKLFF. CDR3 sequence (DNA): TGTGCCAGCTCACCATTCGGCCAGGGGGAGTTACTTAATGAAAAACTGTTTTTT.

The count of this clone is one. The rearrangement joins TRBV27 to TRBJ1-6; 8 nucleotides align to TRBD1. The CDR3 sequence is 16 residues long. V lost 4 bases to trimming and J lost 8 bases; unmatched junction nucleotides: 10. Germline loops: CDR1 MNHEY, CDR2 SMNVEV (reference sequence). CDR3: CASSWNGQGLDSPLHF. For the CDR3, the DNA is TGTGCCAGCAGTTGGAATGGACAGGGCCTTGATTCACCCCTCCACTTT.